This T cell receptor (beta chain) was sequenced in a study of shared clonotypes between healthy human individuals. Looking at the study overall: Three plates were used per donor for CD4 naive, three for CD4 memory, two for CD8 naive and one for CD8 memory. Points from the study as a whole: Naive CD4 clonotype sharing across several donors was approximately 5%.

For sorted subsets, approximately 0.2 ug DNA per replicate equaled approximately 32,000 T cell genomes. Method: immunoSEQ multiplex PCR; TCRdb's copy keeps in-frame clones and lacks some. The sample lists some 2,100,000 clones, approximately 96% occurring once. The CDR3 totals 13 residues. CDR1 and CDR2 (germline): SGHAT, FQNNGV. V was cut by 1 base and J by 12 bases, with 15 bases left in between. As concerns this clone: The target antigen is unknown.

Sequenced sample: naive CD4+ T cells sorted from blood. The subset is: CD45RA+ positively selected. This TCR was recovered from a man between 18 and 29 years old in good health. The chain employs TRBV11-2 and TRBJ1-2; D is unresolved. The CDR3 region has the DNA TGTGCCAGCAGCTTAGGAGAGGCGGCCGTTCACACCTTC. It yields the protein CASSLGEAAVHTF.